Sequencing of this T cell receptor (beta chain) was carried out in a study of T cell responses to AZD1222 COVID-19 vaccine. Study outcomes and limitations: Most donors were white British and more were female, and clonal diversity was possibly underestimated. It was only a handful of AZD1222 recipients who were seropositive at baseline.

Sequencing was performed with immunoSEQ multiplex PCR; in TCRdb, only in-frame clones are kept and a portion is missing. The table has fewer than 200,000 clones, about 88% seen once. Comments on this clone: Its antigen is unidentified.

Germline V lookup: CDR1 MDHEN, CDR2 SYDVKM. The V segment lost 4 bases and the J segment 0 bases; nucleotides outside the gene matches: 5. This CDR3 region has 15 residues. The input for sequencing was peripheral blood, taken on day 0 of AZD1222 vaccination. V is TRBV28 and J is TRBJ1-2; 7 bases align to TRBD1. This clonotype was obtained from an adult in good health. The CDR3 region is CASSSPGQTNYGYTF. The CDR3 DNA reads as TGTGCCAGCAGTTCCCCGGGACAGACTAACTATGGCTACACCTTC.